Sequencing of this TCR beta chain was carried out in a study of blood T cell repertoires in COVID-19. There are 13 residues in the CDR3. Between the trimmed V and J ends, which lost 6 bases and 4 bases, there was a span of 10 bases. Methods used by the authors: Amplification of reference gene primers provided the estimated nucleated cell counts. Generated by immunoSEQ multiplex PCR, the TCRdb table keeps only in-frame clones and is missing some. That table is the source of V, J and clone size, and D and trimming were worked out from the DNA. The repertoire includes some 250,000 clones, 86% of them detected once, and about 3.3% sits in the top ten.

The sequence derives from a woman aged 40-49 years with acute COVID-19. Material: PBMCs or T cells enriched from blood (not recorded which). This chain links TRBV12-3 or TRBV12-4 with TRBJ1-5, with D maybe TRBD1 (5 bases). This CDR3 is CASSPGRNQPQHF. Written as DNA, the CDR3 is TGTGCCAGCAGCCCAGGGCGGAATCAGCCCCAGCATTTT.